These T cell receptor beta chains were read from a single sample in a study of technical replicates of blood from several donors. Data came from immunoSEQ multiplex PCR; TCRdb stores just in-frame clones and leaves some out. Of about 82,000 clones detected, about nine tenths appear once; the ten largest clones hold under 0.3%. The sequenced sample was T cells isolated from PBMCs. The receptors derive from a human donor in good health. Both conserved end residues are part of each CDR3. D genes are given only for firm matches. Size is omitted from some rows. Given values are once, few, many or a class for expanded clones.

size | J | V | D | DNA | CDR3
. | TRBJ2-7 | TRBV5-1 | . | TGCGCCAGCAGCCTGTCGGGGTACGAGCAGTACTTC | CASSLSGYEQYF
. | TRBJ2-7 | TRBV2 | . | TGTGCCAGCACAGGGGCTACTGCTTACGAGCAGTACTTC | CASTGATAYEQYF
. | TRBJ1-5 | TRBV30 | . | TGTGCCTGGAGTAGGTCCACAGGGTACAATCAGCCCCAGCATTTT | CAWSRSTGYNQPQHF
. | TRBJ1-1 | TRBV18 | TRBD1 | TGTGCCAGCTCTTTGGGACAGGCGAACACTGAAGCTTTCTTT | CASSLGQANTEAFF
. | TRBJ2-2 | TRBV18 | . | TGTGCCAGCCCCTCGCCGACTGGCACCGGGGAGCTGTTTTTT | CASPSPTGTGELFF
. | TRBJ1-1 | TRBV27 | . | TGTGCCAGCACCGGAGGGGTGCACACTGAAGCTTTCTTT | CASTGGVHTEAFF
. | TRBJ2-1 | TRBV27 | . | TGTGCCAGCAGTTTTTCCGTCTACAATGAGCAGTTCTTC | CASSFSVYNEQFF
. | TRBJ2-7 | TRBV11-1 | TRBD1 | TGTGCCAGCAGCTTAAGGACAGGGGCCTACGAGCAGTACTTC | CASSLRTGAYEQYF
. | TRBJ2-1 | TRBV19 | TRBD2 | TGTGCCAGTAGTATAGGGAGGCTAGCGGGATCTTACAGCTCCTACAATGAGCAGTTCTTC | CASSIGRLAGSYSSYNEQFF
. | TRBJ2-5 | TRBV29-1 | TRBD1 | TGCAGCGCCAATAGACAGGGGATGGAGACCCAGTACTTC | CSANRQGMETQYF
. | TRBJ2-3 | TRBV9 | TRBD2 | TGTGCCAGCAGCGTAGTAGCGGGGGTCACAGATACGCAGTATTTT | CASSVVAGVTDTQYF
. | TRBJ2-5 | TRBV29-1 | . | TGCAGCGTTGATGGTGCCGAGGCTGGGACCCAGTACTTC | CSVDGAEAGTQYF
. | TRBJ1-4 | TRBV7-2 | . | TGTGCCAGCAGCGTCCAGGGTGAAAAACTGTTTTTT | CASSVQGEKLFF
. | TRBJ2-1 | TRBV28 | . | TGTGCCAGCACCGAGGACAGCTACAATGAGCAGTTCTTC | CASTEDSYNEQFF
. | TRBJ1-1 | TRBV6-5 | . | TGTGCCAGCAGTTACAGCTCAGGGTTGGAAGCTTTCTTT | CASSYSSGLEAFF
. | TRBJ2-1 | TRBV5-1 | TRBD2 | TGCGCCAGCCGCCCCGGACTAGCCTCCTACAATGAGCAGTTCTTC | CASRPGLASYNEQFF
. | TRBJ1-3 | TRBV29-1 | TRBD1 | TGCAGCGCTCGGGACAGCATCTCTGGAAACACCATATATTTT | CSARDSISGNTIYF
once | TRBJ1-5 | TRBV30 | . | TGTGCCTGGAGTGTACAGGGAGCTCAGCCCCAGCATTTT | CAWSVQGAQPQHF